This T cell receptor beta chain is from a study of blood T cell repertoires in COVID-19. With 2 bases clipped from V and 10 bases from J, the junction kept 5 bases outside the gene matches. The CDR3 is made up of 14 amino acids. CDR1 and CDR2 (germline): SGHAT, FQNNGV. Clones were read by immunoSEQ multiplex PCR, and TCRdb kept only the in-frame ones, dropping some. This sample has roughly 250,000 clones, with around 90% found just once. The sequencing sample was made of PBMCs or T cells enriched from blood (not recorded which). This chain links TRBV11-2 with TRBJ1-6, with 7 bases aligning to TRBD1. The TCR sequence derives from a woman in her twenties or thirties with acute COVID-19. The CDR3 spells CASSLQGGGSPLHF. CDR3 bases: TGTGCCAGCAGCTTACAAGGGGGCGGGTCACCCCTCCACTTT.